Sequencing of this T cell receptor (beta chain) was carried out in a study of T-cell memory formation after mild COVID-19. MiXCR, run by TCRdb on the 5' RACE reads, gives a single entry per CDR3 protein. Here the sample spans 45,000 to 65,000 distinct CDR3 sequences, 9.3% being singletons. The CDR3 loop spans 15 amino acids. The J segment lost 2 bases and the V segment lost 4 bases, leaving 5 bases of the junction unmatched. The germline gives CDR1 SQVTM, CDR2 ANQGSEA. Sample: PBMCs or a T cell subset sorted from them (not recorded which). This TCR was sampled from an adult woman who had mild COVID-19 (a few samples of this study predate the infection). Cell type and time point are not known. This chain joins TRBV29-1 and TRBJ2-3; 11 nucleotides line up with TRBD2. This CDR3 reads CSVVVAGGSTDTQYF. CDR3 DNA: TGCAGCGTTGTGGTAGCGGGAGGGTCCACAGATACGCAGTATTTT.